These T cell receptor beta chains were read from a single sample in a study of blood T cell repertoires in COVID-19. This table comes from immunoSEQ multiplex PCR, and its TCRdb copy is limited to in-frame clones, with some not included. The data hold 90,000 to 120,000 clones, with 69% observed a single time. Input material: peripheral blood. Source of these receptors: a man aged 80 or over with acute or convalescent COVID-19. Each CDR3 is given with its conserved first and last residue. D genes are given only for firm matches. Clone size appears in some rows only: once, few, many, or a class for an expanded clone.

17 | . | TRBD1 | TRBJ1-3 | TRBV6-4 | CASQCLGDSVPGNTIYF | TGTGCCAGCCAGTGTCTTGGGGACAGTGTCCCCGGCAACACCATATATTTT
10 | . | . | TRBJ2-7 | TRBV20-1 | CGATNYEQYF | TGCGGAGCAACTAACTACGAGCAGTACTTC
15 | . | . | TRBJ1-1 | TRBV6-5 | CASSYQGTRHSEAFF | TGTGCCAGCAGTTACCAGGGCACCCGCCACAGTGAAGCTTTCTTT
14 | . | . | TRBJ1-5 | TRBV19 | CASSVSRRAQPQHF | TGTGCCAGTAGTGTCTCGAGGCGGGCTCAGCCCCAGCATTTT
12 | . | . | TRBJ2-7 | TRBV6-5 | CASVTGGYEQYF | TGTGCCAGTGTCACAGGCGGTTACGAGCAGTACTTC
14 | few | . | TRBJ1-6 | TRBV28 | CASSLESDNSPLHF | TGTGCCAGCAGTTTAGAGTCGGATAATTCACCCCTCCACTTT
14 | few | . | TRBJ1-1 | TRBV5-1 | CASSPQGRNTEAFF | TGCGCCAGCAGCCCACAGGGCCGGAACACTGAAGCTTTCTTT
17 | . | . | TRBJ2-6 | TRBV7-3 | CASSLTATSSGANVLTF | TGTGCCAGCAGCTTAACAGCGACGAGCTCTGGGGCCAACGTCCTGACTTTC
11 | . | . | TRBJ1-2 | TRBV20-1 | CSAQGSVGYTF | TGCAGTGCTCAGGGTTCGGTTGGCTACACCTTC
13 | . | . | TRBJ2-5 | TRBV25-1 | CASSRTRGETQYF | TGTGCCAGCAGCCGGACTAGGGGGGAGACCCAGTACTTC
14 | few | TRBD1 | TRBJ2-7 | TRBV6-5 | CASGRGGTSYEQYF | TGTGCCAGCGGTAGAGGGGGCACCTCCTACGAGCAGTACTTC
15 | . | TRBD2 | TRBJ2-7 | TRBV6-5 | CASSPLSSGINEQYF | TGTGCCAGCAGTCCCTTATCTAGCGGGATCAACGAGCAGTACTTC
13 | . | . | TRBJ1-1 | TRBV5-1 | CASSSPGLLGAFF | TGCGCCAGCAGCTCACCAGGGCTGCTTGGAGCTTTCTTT
14 | few | TRBD1 | TRBJ1-5 | TRBV30 | CAWERTGHNQPQHF | TGTGCCTGGGAACGGACAGGGCACAATCAGCCCCAGCATTTT
15 | . | TRBD1 | TRBJ1-5 | TRBV28 | CASSLPGQYNQPQHF | TGTGCCAGCAGTTTACCGGGACAGTATAATCAGCCCCAGCATTTT
15 | . | . | TRBJ1-5 | TRBV6-2/TRBV6-3 | CASSPSRTFNQPQHF | TGTGCCAGCAGCCCCAGCAGGACTTTCAATCAGCCCCAGCATTTT
13 | . | TRBD2 | TRBJ2-7 | TRBV3-1/TRBV3-2 | CASSQYPSGSFDF | TGTGCCAGCAGCCAGTACCCTAGCGGGAGTTTCGACTTC
15 | . | . | TRBJ2-7 | TRBV7-8 | CASSSRASGVGEQYF | TGTGCCAGCAGCTCAAGGGCTTCGGGGGTCGGGGAGCAGTACTTC
15 | . | . | TRBJ2-7 | TRBV2 | CASTLGGGLSYEQYF | TGTGCCAGCACCCTAGGGGGGGGCCTCTCCTACGAGCAGTACTTC
16 | few | TRBD1 | TRBJ1-3 | TRBV28 | CASISRIQGSGNTIYF | TGTGCCAGCATTTCCAGAATACAGGGGTCTGGAAACACCATATATTTT
15 | . | . | TRBJ2-7 | TRBV7-9 | CASSPRGGYLDEQYF | TGTGCCAGCAGCCCACGGGGTGGGTATCTGGACGAGCAGTACTTC
14 | . | . | TRBJ2-7 | TRBV12-1 | CARALDGGFYEQYF | TGTGCCAGGGCCCTAGATGGGGGGTTCTACGAGCAGTACTTC
11 | . | . | TRBJ2-7 | TRBV20-1 | CSVRTGPVKYF | TGCAGTGTTCGAACAGGACCTGTAAAGTACTTC
14 | . | . | TRBJ2-3 | TRBV27 | CASSSSRATDTQYF | TGTGCCAGCAGTTCCTCACGAGCGACAGATACGCAGTATTTT
14 | . | . | TRBJ2-6 | TRBV19 | CASRGGSGANVLTF | TGTGCCAGTAGAGGGGGATCTGGGGCCAACGTCCTGACTTTC
13 | . | . | TRBJ2-7 | TRBV28 | CASSADGILEQYF | TGTGCCAGCAGCGCGGACGGGATTTTGGAGCAGTACTTC
15 | . | . | TRBJ2-1 | TRBV4-3 | CASSQYFASYNEQFF | TGCGCCAGCAGCCAGTACTTCGCATCCTACAATGAGCAGTTCTTC
13 | . | . | TRBJ2-3 | TRBV5-1 | CASRQTGSDTQYF | TGCGCCAGCAGACAAACAGGATCAGATACGCAGTATTTT
15 | . | . | TRBJ2-1 | TRBV5-1 | CASSLGGSSYNEQFF | TGCGCCAGCAGCTTGGGAGGGAGCTCCTACAATGAGCAGTTCTTC
16 | . | TRBD1 | TRBJ1-5 | TRBV18 | CASSPRDRGYDQPQHF | TGTGCCAGCTCACCAAGGGACAGGGGGTACGATCAGCCCCAGCATTTT
14 | . | TRBD1 | TRBJ1-4 | TRBV28 | CASSLGGQGEKLFF | TGTGCCAGCAGTTTAGGAGGACAGGGCGAAAAACTGTTTTTT
16 | . | TRBD2 | TRBJ2-3 | TRBV4-3 | CASSQRLAGEADTQYF | TGCGCCAGCAGCCAAAGGCTAGCGGGAGAGGCAGATACGCAGTATTTT
16 | . | TRBD1 | TRBJ2-2 | TRBV10-1 | CASSERTGGAPGELFF | TGCGCCAGCAGCGAGAGGACAGGGGGCGCCCCCGGGGAGCTGTTTTTT
13 | . | . | TRBJ2-2 | TRBV2 | CASNPLATGELFF | TGTGCCAGCAATCCTCTAGCCACCGGGGAGCTGTTTTTT
13 | . | . | TRBJ1-2 | TRBV5-5 | CASSSDGLVGYTF | TGTGCCAGCAGCTCCGATGGGCTTGTAGGCTACACCTTC
18 | . | . | TRBJ1-2 | TRBV9 | CASSVGVALTGRVHGYTF | TGTGCCAGCAGCGTAGGTGTGGCCCTCACAGGGAGGGTTCATGGCTACACCTTC
14 | . | . | TRBJ1-1 | TRBV7-9 | CASSPRWGDTEAFF | TGTGCCAGCAGCCCCAGGTGGGGGGACACTGAAGCTTTCTTT
14 | few | . | TRBJ2-6 | TRBV5-1 | CASSLSAGANVLTF | TGCGCCAGCAGCCTCTCGGCTGGGGCCAACGTCCTGACTTTC
16 | once | TRBD2 | TRBJ2-3 | TRBV5-4 | CASSLRTSGSTDTQYF | TGTGCCAGCAGCTTGAGGACTAGCGGGAGCACAGATACGCAGTATTTT